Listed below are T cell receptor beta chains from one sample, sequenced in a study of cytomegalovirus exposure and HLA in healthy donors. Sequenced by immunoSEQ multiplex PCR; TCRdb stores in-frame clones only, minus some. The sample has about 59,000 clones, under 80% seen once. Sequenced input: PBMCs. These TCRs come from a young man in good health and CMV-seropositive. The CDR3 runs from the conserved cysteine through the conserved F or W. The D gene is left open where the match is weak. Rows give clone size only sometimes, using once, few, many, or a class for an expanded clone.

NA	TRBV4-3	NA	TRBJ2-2	CASSPSRRNSGELFF	TGCGCCAGCAGCCCCTCCAGGAGGAATTCCGGGGAGCTGTTTTTT
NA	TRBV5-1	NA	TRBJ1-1	CASSGREGNTEAFF	TGCGCCAGCAGCGGGCGAGAGGGCAACACTGAAGCTTTCTTT
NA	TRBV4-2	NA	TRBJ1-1	CASSQTPNTEAFF	TGTGCCAGCAGCCAAACACCGAACACTGAAGCTTTCTTT
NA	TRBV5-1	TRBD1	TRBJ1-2	CASSLGQGDYGYTF	TGCGCCAGCAGCTTGGGACAGGGGGACTATGGCTACACCTTC
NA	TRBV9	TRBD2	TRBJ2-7	CASSVDPEAGGLYF	TGTGCCAGCAGCGTAGATCCGGAAGCGGGGGGCCTGTACTTC
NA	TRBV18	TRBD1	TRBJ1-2	CASSPGRGIANYGYTF	TGTGCCAGCTCACCAGGCAGGGGGATAGCTAACTATGGCTACACCTTC
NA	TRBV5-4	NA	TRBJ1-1	CASSSGGSSWTEAFF	TGTGCCAGCAGCTCCGGGGGAAGCAGTTGGACTGAAGCTTTCTTT
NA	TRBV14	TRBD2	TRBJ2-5	CASSRLKRTSGDASWTQYF	TGTGCCAGCAGCCGCCTGAAAAGGACTAGCGGGGACGCCTCGTGGACCCAGTACTTC
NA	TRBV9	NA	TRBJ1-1	CASSAKPTGNTEAFF	TGTGCCAGCAGCGCTAAGCCCACAGGGAACACTGAAGCTTTCTTT
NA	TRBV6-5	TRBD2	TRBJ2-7	CASRISLSSGEQYF	TGTGCCAGCAGGATTTCACTCTCTAGCGGCGAGCAGTACTTC
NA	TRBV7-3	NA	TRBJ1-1	CASSLTVNTEAFF	TGTGCCAGCAGCCTTACAGTGAACACTGAAGCTTTCTTT
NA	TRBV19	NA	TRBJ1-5	CASSITGVRGNQPQHF	TGTGCCAGTAGTATTACGGGGGTTCGAGGCAATCAGCCCCAGCATTTT
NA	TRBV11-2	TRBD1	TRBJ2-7	CASSTSTPPPGQGYEQYF	TGTGCCAGCAGCACCTCAACCCCTCCTCCGGGACAGGGCTACGAGCAGTACTTC
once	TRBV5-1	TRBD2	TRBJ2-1	CASSLAAGSGVGEQFF	TGCGCCAGCAGCTTGGCGGCGGGGAGCGGGGTGGGTGAGCAGTTCTTC
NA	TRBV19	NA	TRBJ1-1	CASSMRASEAFF	TGTGCCAGTAGTATGAGGGCTAGTGAAGCTTTCTTT
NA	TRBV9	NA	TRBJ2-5	CASSVGTAQETQYF	TGTGCCAGCAGCGTAGGGACAGCCCAAGAGACCCAGTACTTC
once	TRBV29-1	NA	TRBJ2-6	CSVTGLISGANVLTF	TGCAGCGTTACAGGGCTGATCTCTGGGGCCAACGTCCTGACTTTC
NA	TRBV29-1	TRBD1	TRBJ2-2	CSAKWDSNTGELFF	TGCAGCGCCAAGTGGGACAGCAACACCGGGGAGCTGTTTTTT
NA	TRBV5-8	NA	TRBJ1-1	CASTNGNLRTEAFF	TGTGCCAGCACCAATGGAAACTTGCGGACTGAAGCTTTCTTT
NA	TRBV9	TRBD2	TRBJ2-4	CASSVGGSGTTKNIQYF	TGTGCCAGCAGCGTAGGGGGGAGCGGGACTACTAAAAACATTCAGTACTTC
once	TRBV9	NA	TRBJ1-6	CASSPQGNNSPLHF	TGTGCCAGCAGCCCCCAGGGGAACAATTCACCCCTCCACTTT
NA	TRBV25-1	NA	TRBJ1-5	CASSADRDNQPQHF	TGTGCCAGCAGTGCGGACAGAGACAATCAGCCCCAGCATTTT
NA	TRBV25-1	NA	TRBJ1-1	CASSETGFREAFF	TGTGCCAGCAGTGAAACGGGTTTTCGTGAAGCTTTCTTT
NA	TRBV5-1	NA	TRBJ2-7	CASSSRNDRPGEQYF	TGCGCCAGCAGCTCCCGAAACGACAGACCCGGCGAGCAGTACTTC
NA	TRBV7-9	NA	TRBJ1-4	CASSLQGQRLFF	TGTGCCAGCAGCTTGCAGGGACAAAGACTGTTTTTT